These 20 T cell receptor beta chains were sequenced from one sample in a study of identical twins. TCRdb fed the 5' RACE reads into MiXCR, producing one record per CDR3 protein. Of some 500,000 distinct CDR3 sequences in the sample, roughly a fifth are singletons; the top ten hold about 0.91%. In addition, the sample was reused for a study of T cells expressing NK-cell markers.

Sequenced sample: CD4+ T cells sorted from blood. These receptors were taken from a woman in her late teens or twenties in good health.

This clonotype was observed a handful of times. The chain uses TRBV27 and TRBJ2-7; either TRBD1 or TRBD2 may supply D (5 bases each). With 3 bases removed from V and 2 bases from J, the gap between germline ends came to 11 bases. From germline, CDR1 is MNHEY and CDR2 SMNVEV (reference sequence). The CDR3 runs to 14 residues. The chain's CDR3 is CASSFPRGPYEQYF. The CDR3 DNA reads as TGTGCCAGCAGTTTCCCCCGGGGACCCTACGAGCAGTACTTC.

The chain couples TRBV11-2 to TRBJ2-5; no clear D. The CDR3 sequence is 13 residues long. Germline CDR1 SGHAT, CDR2 FQNNGV. V dropped 4 bases and J dropped 5 bases, with 11 bases sitting between them. The CDR3 DNA reads as TGTGCCAGCAGCTCAACTCAATGGGAGACCCAGTACTTC. It translates to CASSSTQWETQYF.

This clonotype was found a few times. The chain links TRBV7-2 to TRBJ2-4, with TRBD2 identical over 8 bases. With V trimmed by 5 bases and J by 0 bases, 6 bases remained unmatched. In germline, CDR1 is SGHTA, CDR2 FQGNSA. This CDR3 region has 16 residues. CDR3 sequence reads: CASSLSGSLAKNIQYF. The DNA of the CDR3 is TGTGCCAGCAGCCTCAGCGGGAGCCTAGCCAAAAACATTCAGTACTTC.

The chain carries TRBV7-2 and TRBJ2-3; D ambiguous. The CDR3 loop spans 12 amino acids. V was pared by 5 bases and J by 7 bases, with 10 bases between. The V gene's germline CDR1 is SGHTA and CDR2 FQGNSA. The CDR3 protein is CASSLPGHTQYF. The DNA of the CDR3 is TGTGCCAGCAGCCTACCGGGTCATACGCAGTATTTT.

This clonotype was observed a handful of times. The chain employs TRBV29-1 and TRBJ2-1, with TRBD2 matching over 8 bases. Germline CDR1 is SQVTM and CDR2 is ANQGSEA. The CDR3 sequence is 14 residues long. V was clipped by 2 bases and J by 6 bases; unmatched bases: 6. CDR3 DNA: TGCAGCGTTGAAAGCGGGAGCATAGGCAATGAGCAGTTCTTC. Its translation: CSVESGSIGNEQFF.

This clonotype has more than one count but fewer than ten. J is TRBJ2-1 and V is TRBV12-3 or TRBV12-4; no definite D call. Trimming left V 0 bases short and J 9 bases short, with 9 bases between. This CDR3 region has 13 residues. The CDR3 region is CASSLASSGEQFF. The CDR3, as DNA: TGTGCCAGCAGTTTAGCGTCCTCGGGTGAGCAGTTCTTC.

A few counts support this clonotype. The rearrangement uses TRBV6-2 or TRBV6-3 and TRBJ2-1; weak D call: TRBD2 (6 bases). V lost 4 bases to trimming and J lost 5 bases, with 9 bases between them. The germline V gene encodes CDR1 MNHEY and CDR2 SVGEGT. CDR3 length equals 13 residues. CDR3 in amino acids: CASSWTTHNEQFF. For the CDR3, the DNA is TGTGCCAGCAGTTGGACTACCCACAATGAGCAGTTCTTC.

This chain links TRBV20-1 with TRBJ2-3, with TRBD1 as a possible D gene (5 bases). This CDR3 comprises 16 residues. Germline V gives CDR1 DFQATT, CDR2 SNEGSKA (reference sequence). V was shortened by 4 bases and J by 1 base, with 18 bases between the two germline ends. CDR3: CSANLRGTGRTDTQYF. CDR3 bases: TGCAGTGCTAATTTAAGGGGTACAGGACGCACAGATACGCAGTATTTT.

Only a few counts were recorded for this clonotype. The chain uses TRBV6-1 and TRBJ2-2, with D perhaps matching TRBD2 (6 bases). The CDR3 extends over 14 amino acids. Trimming shortened V by 6 bases and J by 4 bases, and 12 bases separated the two germline ends. Germline V gives CDR1 MNHNS, CDR2 SASEGT. CDR3 residues: CASSGGLITGELFF. Written as DNA, the CDR3 is TGTGCCAGCAGCGGGGGACTTATCACCGGGGAGCTGTTTTTT.

This clonotype has at least ten counts. This rearrangement joins TRBV3-1 to TRBJ2-1, with 10 bases lining up with TRBD2. V lost 4 bases, J lost 4 bases, and 7 bases stayed unmatched. The CDR3 is 16 amino acids. Germline lookup yields CDR1 LGHDT and CDR2 YNNKEL (reference sequence). CDR3: CASSRPGTSEYNEQFF. For the CDR3, the DNA is TGTGCCAGCAGCCGTCCCGGGACTAGCGAGTACAATGAGCAGTTCTTC.

This clonotype came up once. As DNA, the CDR3 is TGTGCCAGCAGGGGGGATCTCGCACCCCTCCACTTT. It yields the protein CASRGDLAPLHF. The rearrangement joins TRBV6-1 to TRBJ1-6; D is perhaps TRBD1 (5 bases). Trimming took off 6 bases at V and 11 bases at J, with 11 bases between the two ends. Looked up from germline, CDR1 is MNHNS and CDR2 is SASEGT. The CDR3 runs to 12 residues.

Only a few counts were recorded for this clonotype. V is TRBV20-1 and J is TRBJ1-2; D is undetermined. Trimming left V 6 bases short and J 0 bases short, with 11 bases between. This CDR3 spans 13 amino acids. The germline V gene encodes CDR1 DFQATT and CDR2 SNEGSKA (reference sequence). This CDR3 is CSARGRTNYGYTF. The CDR3 DNA reads TGCAGTGCCCGCGGCCGAACTAACTATGGCTACACCTTC.

As to this clonotype: The junction departs from the called germline gene at one end, perhaps through a read error. The chain joins TRBV6-1 to TRBJ2-5; 8 nucleotides match TRBD1. The CDR3 runs 15 residues. Germline V gene data show CDR1 as MNHNS and CDR2 as SASEGT. CDR3 DNA: TGTGCCAGCAGCGAAGGAAGGACAGGGATAGAGACCCAGTACTTC. The encoded protein is CASSEGRTGIETQYF.

In this sample, this clonotype turned up a few times. The gene calls are TRBV20-1 and TRBJ1-1; TRBD1 agrees at 7 bases. V was pared by 0 bases and J by 5 bases, with 3 bases of the junction left unmatched. This CDR3 has 13 residues. Germline V CDR1 and CDR2: DFQATT, SNEGSKA (reference sequence). The CDR3 region has the DNA TGCAGTGCTAGAGATCTACAGGGGACTGAAGCTTTCTTT. Its translation is CSARDLQGTEAFF.

This clonotype was found a few times. J is TRBJ2-2 and V is TRBV7-2, with D perhaps TRBD1 (6 bases). V was trimmed by 5 bases and J by 4 bases, leaving 14 bases between them. The germline V gene has CDR1 SGHTA and CDR2 FQGNSA. This CDR3 has 15 amino acids. The CDR3 spells CASSPRLGGTGELFF. The CDR3 DNA is TGTGCCAGCAGCCCACGCCTAGGGGGCACCGGGGAGCTGTTTTTT.

The rearrangement joins TRBV2 to TRBJ1-1, with unresolved D. The V end lost 11 bases, the J end lost 4 bases, and 17 bases lay between the germline ends. From germline, CDR1 is SNHLY and CDR2 FYNNEI. This CDR3 is built from 13 residues. The CDR3 protein is CARLNGVGTEAFF. CDR3 nucleotides: TGTGCCCGATTAAACGGGGTTGGCACTGAAGCTTTCTTT.

This sequence joins TRBV9 and TRBJ1-1; D possibly corresponds to TRBD1 (5 bases). The V end was cut by 4 bases, the J end by 0 bases, with 10 bases between. This CDR3 is 14 amino acids long. In germline, CDR1 is SGDLS, CDR2 YYNGEE. The CDR3 spells CASSNPGMNTEAFF. The CDR3 region has the DNA TGTGCCAGCAGCAACCCAGGGATGAACACTGAAGCTTTCTTT.

Many counts were recorded for this clonotype. V gene TRBV20-1 combines with J gene TRBJ2-1; 13 bases are a match to TRBD2. The CDR3 spans 15 residues. Looked up from germline, CDR1 is DFQATT and CDR2 is SNEGSKA (reference sequence). V trimming: 5 bases; J trimming: 7 bases; junction bases outside the gene matches: 8. The CDR3 reads CSAAGTSGKRNEQFF. The CDR3 bases are TGCAGTGCTGCCGGGACTAGCGGGAAACGGAATGAGCAGTTCTTC.

The chain is built from TRBV12-3 or TRBV12-4 and TRBJ2-2; D is tentatively TRBD1 or TRBD2 (6 bases each). CDR3 size: 16 residues. V dropped 5 bases and J dropped 5 bases, with 18 bases sitting between them. The CDR3 spells CASSRGVNTGTGELFF. CDR3 DNA: TGTGCCAGCAGTAGGGGGGTGAACACTGGAACCGGGGAGCTGTTTTTT.

The chain links TRBV7-9 to TRBJ2-5; 14 bases match TRBD2. The CDR3 length is 15 residues. Germline assignment: CDR1 SEHNR and CDR2 FQNEAQ (reference sequence). V shed 7 bases and J 6 bases; nucleotides not matched to a gene: 7. DNA of the CDR3: TGTGCCAGCACCGAGGGACTAGCGGGAGTAAAGACCCAGTACTTC. Its translation: CASTEGLAGVKTQYF.